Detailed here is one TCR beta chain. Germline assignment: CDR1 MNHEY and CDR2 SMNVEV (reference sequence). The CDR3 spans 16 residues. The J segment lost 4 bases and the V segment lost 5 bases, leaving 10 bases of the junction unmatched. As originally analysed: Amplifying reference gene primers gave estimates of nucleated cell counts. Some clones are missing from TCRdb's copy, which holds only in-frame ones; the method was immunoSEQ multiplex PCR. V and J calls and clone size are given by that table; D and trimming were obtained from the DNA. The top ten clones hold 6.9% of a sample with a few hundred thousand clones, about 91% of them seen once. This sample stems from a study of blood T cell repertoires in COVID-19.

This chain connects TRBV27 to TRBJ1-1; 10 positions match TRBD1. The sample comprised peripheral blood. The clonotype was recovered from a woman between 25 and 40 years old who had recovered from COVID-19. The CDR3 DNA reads TGTGCCAGCAGTCTCCCGACAGGGGGCGCGGGCACTGAAGCTTTCTTT. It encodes CASSLPTGGAGTEAFF.